This T cell receptor (beta chain) was observed in a study of CD8 T cells in Susac syndrome. RNA in amounts of about 0.5 to 1 ug was reverse transcribed with random hexamers. TCRdb fed the immunoSEQ multiplex PCR reads into MiXCR, producing one record per CDR3 protein. The profile covers some 150,000 distinct CDR3 sequences, with around 95% appearing a single time and more than 0.075% taken by the ten largest. Germline CDR1 is PRHDT and CDR2 is FYEKMQ (reference sequence). The CDR3 contains 14 residues. V lost 7 bases and J lost 6, with 18 bases in between. The clonotype comes from a human donor with Susac syndrome. The genes are TRBV13 and TRBJ1-2; the D gene is possibly TRBD1 (5 bases). Source material: CD4+ T cells from PBMCs. DNA of the CDR3: TGTGCCAGCACCCAGGACATTCGAGTCGATGGCTACACCTTC. Translating it yields CASTQDIRVDGYTF.